The rows below give T cell receptor beta chains drawn from one sample of a study of control samples from healthy donors and cancer patients. TCRdb's copy holds only in-frame clones and misses some; the assay was immunoSEQ multiplex PCR. The repertoire has 80,000 or so clones, roughly 94% of them found once; the top ten carry roughly 6.1%. Sequencing used blood. The receptors shown here come from a woman aged 40 to 50 in good health. Both conserved end residues are trimmed from each CDR3. Fields, in order: V gene, CDR3 length, J gene, CDR3 protein.

TRBV2	13	TRBJ1-2	ASSDGGIVGYGYT
TRBV3-1/TRBV3-2	13	TRBJ1-1	ASSRTGVADTEAF
TRBV9	14	TRBJ2-5	ASSVSTSVSQETQY
TRBV24-1	12	TRBJ1-2	ATSDLTVNGGYT
TRBV5-4	15	TRBJ2-2	ASSPTLAGGTTGELF
TRBV18	10	TRBJ2-7	ASSPMLYEQY
TRBV7-2	12	TRBJ1-1	ASSLAVEYTEAF
TRBV30	12	TRBJ2-3	AWTLAGGGDTQY
TRBV5-6	11	TRBJ1-1	ASNLDGNTEAF
TRBV28	12	TRBJ1-2	ASSLSQGGYGYT
TRBV10-1	14	TRBJ2-5	ASSPRRGGYQETQY
TRBV5-5	13	TRBJ2-7	ASSFGGWHSYEQY
TRBV3-1/TRBV3-2	14	TRBJ2-1	ASSQGPGQGVYEQF
TRBV19	10	TRBJ1-2	ASSLGTNGYT
TRBV28	12	TRBJ1-4	ASGSQLSNEKLF
TRBV4-1	14	TRBJ2-5	ASSQEDLRVQETQY
TRBV12-3/TRBV12-4	9	TRBJ1-6	ASRANSPLH
TRBV21-1	21	TRBJ2-5	ASSKAGPSQVSWDRHFQETQY
TRBV5-5	11	TRBJ1-1	ASSGQPNTEAF
TRBV27	11	TRBJ1-2	ASRGGTGNGYT
TRBV10-3	16	TRBJ2-7	AIRTTSPGQASSYEQY
TRBV6-4	13	TRBJ2-1	ASSEEYGPYNEQF
TRBV6-6	12	TRBJ1-6	ASIDRATFSPLH
TRBV11-3	13	TRBJ1-1	ASSPGQGKNTEAF
TRBV27	14	TRBJ2-7	ASSLSYGGSYHEQY
TRBV5-4	13	TRBJ1-6	ASSQQGAYNSPLH
TRBV7-3	12	TRBJ2-1	ASSPTSGDNEQF
TRBV30	12	TRBJ1-6	AWSYGTKDSPLH